These 19 T cell receptor beta chains share one sample of origin, sequenced in a study of blood T cells in healthy people across ages. Alongside a J-beta primer mix, a sample-barcoded 5' primer served in a second PCR lasting about 7 to 12 cycles. TCRdb reprocessed the 5' RACE reads with MiXCR, giving one entry per CDR3 protein. The table records fewer than 1,000,000 distinct CDR3 sequences, about 47% of them present only once. What was sequenced was blood. Every receptor here comes from a man older than 75 in good health.

A note on this clonotype: A much larger clone lies a single base off, so this may be a read error. The rearrangement uses TRBV5-5 and TRBJ2-1; 12 bases fit TRBD2. The CDR3 has 16 amino acids. Germline V gene sequence: CDR1 SGHKS, CDR2 YYEKEE (reference sequence). V gave up 4 bases and J gave up 6 bases; unmatched junction bases: 8. The CDR3 region has the DNA TGTGCCAGCAGCAAGACGAGACTAGCGGGAGTCAATGAGCAGTTCTTC. This sequence encodes CASSKTRLAGVNEQFF. Together with reference TRBV5-5 and TRBJ2-1, the CDR3 gives the full variable domain: DAGVTQSPTHLIKTRGQQVTLRCSPISGHKSVSWYQQVLGQGPQFIFQYYEKEERGRGNFPDRFSARQFPNYSSELNVNALLLGDSALYLCASSKTRLAGVNEQFFGPGTRLTVL.

V gene TRBV7-9 combines with J gene TRBJ2-1; 11 bases are a match to TRBD1. CDR1 is SEHNR and CDR2 is FQNEAQ in the germline V gene (reference sequence). The CDR3 sequence is 15 residues long. V dropped 3 bases and J dropped 9; count of bases not matched to a gene: 7. Here the CDR3 DNA reads TGTGCCAGCAGCTTGGACAGGGGGCGTATGTCTGAGCAGTTCTTC. It yields the protein CASSLDRGRMSEQFF.

The table lists this clonotype with a few counts. The chain recombines TRBV12-3 or TRBV12-4 with TRBJ2-3, with unresolved D. V dropped 2 bases and J dropped 6 bases, with 9 bases sitting between them. The CDR3 extends over 13 amino acids. CDR3 amino acids: CASSLIVSDTQYF. The CDR3 nucleotides are TGTGCCAGCAGTTTAATAGTATCCGATACGCAGTATTTT.

The chain is built from TRBV10-3 and TRBJ2-3, with unresolved D. Germline V gene lookup returns CDR1 ENHRY and CDR2 SYGVKD. CDR3 length equals 12 residues. Deletions cut 4 bases from V and 2 bases from J, with 4 bases between. The CDR3 loop reads CAISADTDTQYF. Here the CDR3 DNA reads TGTGCCATCAGTGCCGACACAGATACGCAGTATTTT.

This clonotype was counted a single time. The chain carries TRBV4-3 and TRBJ2-3, with TRBD2 identical over 11 bases. V dropped 0 bases and J dropped 2; count of bases not matched to a gene: 7. The CDR3 sequence is 18 residues long. In germline, CDR1 is LGHNA, CDR2 YSLEER. Here the CDR3 reads CASSQDAASGGNTDTQYF. In DNA, the CDR3 is TGCGCCAGCAGCCAAGACGCCGCTAGCGGGGGGAACACAGATACGCAGTATTTT.

V usage is TRBV5-1 and J usage is TRBJ2-5; the D gene is possibly TRBD2 (6 bases). The CDR3 has 12 amino acids. Trimming removed 4 bases at V and 9 bases at J, with 13 bases between. In germline, CDR1 is SGHRS, CDR2 YFSETQ. The CDR3 nucleotides read TGCGCCAGCAGCCGGCTGGGGGAGGCCCAGTACTTC. Translation gives CASSRLGEAQYF.

The chain couples TRBV7-3 to TRBJ2-1; 9 bases agree with TRBD2. The CDR3 totals 15 residues. Trimming took 5 bases from V and 3 from J; bases not matched to a gene: 5. Germline V CDR1 and CDR2: SGHTA, FQGTGA. The CDR3 loop is CASSPRLADYNEQFF. The CDR3 coding sequence is TGTGCCAGCAGCCCCCGACTAGCGGACTACAATGAGCAGTTCTTC.

This clonotype showed up just a few times. This CDR3 is CASSNVGFNEQYF. The CDR3 DNA reads TGCGCCAGCAGCAACGTCGGGTTTAACGAGCAGTACTTC. The rearrangement uses TRBV5-1 and TRBJ2-7, with D uncertain. CDR3 length: 13 residues. Trimming took off 4 bases at V and 5 bases at J, with 13 bases between the two ends. Germline V gene lookup returns CDR1 SGHRS and CDR2 YFSETQ.

This chain uses TRBV7-2 with TRBJ2-7; D uncertain. The CDR3 is made up of 12 amino acids. Trimming pared 7 bases from V and 5 bases from J, leaving 12 bases between. Per germline, CDR1 SGHTA and CDR2 FQGNSA. The CDR3 region has the DNA TGTGCCAGCAACTTCCCCCCGAACGAGCAGTACTTC. It translates to CASNFPPNEQYF.

There are many counts of this clonotype. This sequence joins TRBV28 and TRBJ2-3, with D uncertain. The length of the CDR3 is 17 residues. In germline, CDR1 is MDHEN, CDR2 SYDVKM. Trimming cost V 0 bases and J 0 bases, with 13 bases left between them. This CDR3 reads CASSLWFPRLSTDTQYF. CDR3 bases: TGTGCCAGCAGTTTATGGTTTCCTCGTCTTAGCACAGATACGCAGTATTTT.

V is TRBV25-1 and J is TRBJ2-3; the D is unclear. V lost 2 bases and J lost 2, with 8 bases in between. The germline gives CDR1 MGHDK, CDR2 SYGVNS. This CDR3 has 14 residues. The CDR3 sequence is CASSEADFTDTQYF. CDR3 in DNA: TGTGCCAGCAGTGAAGCCGACTTCACAGATACGCAGTATTTT. The full variable domain, rest sourced from reference TRBV25-1 and TRBJ2-3, is EADIYQTPRYLVIGTGKKITLECSQTMGHDKMYWYQQDPGMELHLIHYSYGVNSTEKGDLSSESTVSRIRTEHFPLTLESARPSHTSQYLCASSEADFTDTQYFGPGTRLTVL.

V usage is TRBV12-3 or TRBV12-4 and J usage is TRBJ2-7, with 8 bases matching TRBD1. This CDR3 has 15 residues. Trimming took 5 bases from V and 0 from J; bases not matched to a gene: 6. CDR3 region: CASSRDRRSSYEQYF. The CDR3 DNA sequence: TGTGCCAGCAGTCGGGACAGGCGAAGCTCCTACGAGCAGTACTTC.

This clonotype was recorded at least ten times. This chain uses TRBV29-1 with TRBJ1-2; D unclear. This CDR3 spans 12 amino acids. V was shortened by 4 bases and J by 2 bases, with 8 bases between the two germline ends. Germline V gene sequence: CDR1 SQVTM, CDR2 ANQGSEA. The CDR3 is CSVGDLNYGYTF. The CDR3 DNA reads as TGCAGCGTTGGGGATTTAAACTATGGCTACACCTTC.

This clonotype was seen a few times. The chain links TRBV7-9 to TRBJ2-1, with TRBD2 matching over 11 bases. Trimming took 3 bases from V and 4 from J; bases not matched to a gene: 5. This CDR3 is built from 16 residues. CDR1 and CDR2 (germline): SEHNR, FQNEAQ (reference sequence). The CDR3 loop is CASSFGLAGSYNEQFF. The CDR3 bases are TGTGCCAGCAGCTTCGGACTAGCGGGTTCATACAATGAGCAGTTCTTC. Filled out from reference TRBV7-9 and TRBJ2-1, the complete variable domain reads DTGVSQNPRHKITKRGQNVTFRCDPISEHNRLYWYRQTLGQGPEFLTYFQNEAQLEKSRLLSDRFSAERPKGSFSTLEIQRTEQGDSAMYLCASSFGLAGSYNEQFFGPGTRLTVL.

The chain carries TRBV24-1 and TRBJ2-5; 10 nucleotides agree with TRBD2. Germline values: CDR1 KGHDR, CDR2 SFDVKD. V gave up 4 bases and J gave up 1 base; unmatched junction bases: 17. The CDR3 sequence is 20 residues long. CDR3 loop: CATSDPGRTSGWSSQETQYF. The CDR3, as DNA: TGTGCCACCAGTGACCCCGGTCGGACTAGCGGCTGGTCCTCCCAAGAGACCCAGTACTTC.

Many counts were recorded for this clonotype. This chain connects TRBV9 to TRBJ1-4, with D unclear. Germline lookup yields CDR1 SGDLS and CDR2 YYNGEE. This CDR3 is 16 amino acids long. V was shortened by 1 base and J by 8 bases, with 18 bases between the two germline ends. CDR3 region: CASSVRSGDSGEKLFF. The DNA of the CDR3 is TGTGCCAGCAGCGTAAGAAGTGGCGATAGTGGCGAAAAACTGTTTTTT.

The chain combines TRBV20-1 with TRBJ2-1; 9 nucleotides align to TRBD2. CDR1 is DFQATT and CDR2 is SNEGSKA in the germline V gene (reference sequence). V dropped 0 bases and J dropped 5; count of bases not matched to a gene: 23. The CDR3 contains 21 residues. DNA for the CDR3: TGCAGTGCTAGAGACTGGGGCGGGAGGGCCGAATTTTACCCCGAAGACAATGAGCAGTTCTTC. It codes for CSARDWGGRAEFYPEDNEQFF.

The chain employs TRBV7-8 and TRBJ1-5, with a tentative D call TRBD1 (5 bases). The V gene's germline CDR1 is SGHVS and CDR2 FQNEAQ. V was cut by 5 bases and J by 5 bases, with 22 bases left in between. The length of the CDR3 is 17 residues. The CDR3 bases are TGTGCCAGCAGCGAGAGGACACCTACTGGGCCACATCAGCCCCAGCATTTT. This translates into CASSERTPTGPHQPQHF.

This clonotype was recorded many times. The chain links TRBV21-1 to TRBJ2-6; the table's D call of TRBD2 was not tested on the DNA. TRBV21-1 is recorded as a pseudogene. The CDR3 runs to 17 residues. This chain's CDR3 is CASSKARWDFTANVLTF. In nucleotides, the CDR3 is TGTGCCAGCAGCAAAGCTCGCTGGGACTTCACAGCCAACGTCCTGACTTTC.